The source of this T cell receptor (beta chain) is a study of post-analysis software for immune sequencing data (dated by TCRdb to about 2015). Study-wide context: Disease courses on record covered relapsing-remitting, secondary progressive and progressive-relapsing multiple sclerosis, though some patients had no subtype annotation. The multiple sclerosis patient repertoires were compared with roughly twelve previously published healthy control repertoires from donors aged 6 to 25 years. A subset of samples was prepared in parallel using single-end sample barcoding, then pooled and co-amplified after Illumina adapter ligation. The study at large found these results: Compared with controls, multiple sclerosis patients had significantly lower normalized Chao1 diversity, a finding suggesting substantial peripheral T-cell clonal expansion. When samples were clustered directly using the F measure, samples prepared in the same batch co-clustered strongly, which prompted a batch-effect correction. The control group was slightly older than the multiple sclerosis patient group.

This clonotype was counted between two and nine times. Its antigen is currently not known. Qualities for individual bases were not recorded, and no much larger clone is one base off. Library method: PCR. The run used an Illumina HiSeq 2500. Unique molecular identifiers were incorporated into TCR beta cDNA libraries to reduce PCR and sequencing biases. Some 500,000 cDNA molecules were obtained per 1 to 10 million input T cells, so each molecule approximated one T cell. The same protocol used for the earlier healthy control dataset was applied to prepare and sequence the patient libraries. Samples belonging to the same batch were prepared together, multiplexed and sequenced on a shared HiSeq lane. From the authors' description of their analysis: Raw barcoded reads were processed with MIGEC, and single-read molecular identifier groups were discarded before consensus assembly and CDR3 extraction. Clonotype tables were post-analysed with VDJtools, normalizing diversity by down-sampling all datasets to the smallest sample size. To correct batch-related cross-sample contamination, repertoire overlap clustering matched CDR3 amino acid sequences but not nucleotide sequences. TCRdb redid the processing of the public reads, applying fastp at Q25 and MiXCR, and retained in-frame beta chains. One record per CDR3 amino acid sequence lists the most common genes and DNA. The V and J calls were not made by the authors but by TCRdb's processing. Here the sample has about 460,000 distinct CDR3 sequences; 40% to 55% occur a single time. The leading ten clones occupy about an eighth of the sample.

TCR beta repertoires were profiled from peripheral blood of roughly 13 young patients with multiple sclerosis to demonstrate the VDJtools post-analysis software. The multiple sclerosis patients were children and adolescents ranging in age from 6 to 15 years. The TCR comes from a girl aged 10-17 years with multiple sclerosis. The specimen sequenced was blood.

The DNA is as follows: TGTGCCAGCAGCTTGGACTACCAAAGCTCCTACGAGCAGTACTTC. Translated, it reads CASSLDYQSSYEQYF. Recombination connected TRBV7-2 to TRBJ2-7; TRBD2 could be the D gene, as 6 bases match. From the cysteine through the phenylalanine, the CDR3 covers 15 amino acids. Only the CDR3 region is kept as DNA, spanning 45 bases read in frame from base 1. According to the germline V gene, CDR1 reads SGHTA and CDR2 reads FQGNSA. The junction shows trimming of 3 bases on V and 0 bases on J, plus 12 bases between the germline ends.